Presented here are 10 T cell receptor beta chains from one specimen sequenced in a study of blood T cells in healthy people across ages. The authors ran a second PCR of about 6 to 12 cycles using a sample-barcoded 5' primer and a J-beta primer mix. TCRdb re-called the 5' RACE reads with MiXCR, one entry per CDR3 protein. Of fewer than 900,000 distinct CDR3 sequences listed, more than 40% are singletons. Sequencing was carried out using blood. These receptors were collected from a woman between 55 and 75 years old in good health.

The chain joins TRBV28 to TRBJ2-7; D perhaps matches TRBD2 (6 bases). CDR3 length equals 16 residues. The germline V and J ends were trimmed by 3 bases and 0 bases, with 15 bases remaining between them. Looked up from germline, CDR1 is MDHEN and CDR2 is SYDVKM. The CDR3 DNA sequence: TGTGCCAGCAGTTTTGCCCTTAGCGGAGCCTCCTACGAGCAGTACTTC. This translates into CASSFALSGASYEQYF.

This clonotype was seen only a few times. The genes are TRBV6-1 and TRBJ1-6; a weak D match, TRBD1 (5 bases). Trimming removed 2 bases at V and 7 bases at J, with 12 bases between. Germline V gene data show CDR1 as MNHNS and CDR2 as SASEGT. This CDR3 contains 15 residues. CDR3 nucleotides: TGTGCCAGCAGTGAAAGCGACAGAGTAAATTCACCCCTCCACTTT. Its translation is CASSESDRVNSPLHF.

This clonotype was seen only a few times. The rearrangement joins TRBV10-3 to TRBJ1-5; D unclear. Trimming took off 7 bases at V and 8 bases at J, with 18 bases between the two ends. CDR1 and CDR2 (germline): ENHRY, SYGVKD. The CDR3 has 14 residues. The CDR3 spells CAIKQTRDEKPQHF. For the CDR3, the DNA is TGTGCCATCAAGCAGACAAGGGATGAAAAGCCCCAGCATTTT.

The chain carries TRBV20-1 and TRBJ2-3, with 14 bases aligning to TRBD2. CDR3 length equals 15 residues. Germline trimming cut 7 bases from V and 1 base from J; bases unmatched to any gene: 4. CDR1 is DFQATT, CDR2 SNEGSKA, per germline (reference sequence). The CDR3 region has the DNA TGCAGTGTAGAGACTAGCGGGAGGGGCACAGATACGCAGTATTTT. Translated, it gives CSVETSGRGTDTQYF.

About this clonotype itself: A junction boundary mismatches the germline segment, possibly from a read error. Here the CDR3 reads CASSLEAGTDTQYF. CDR3 bases: TGTGCCAGCAGCTTAGAGGCGGGCACAGATACGCAGTATTTT. The V and J genes are TRBV5-1 and TRBJ2-3; D gene ambiguous. Germline lookup yields CDR1 SGHRS and CDR2 YFSETQ. There are 14 residues in the CDR3.

The DNA for the CDR3 is TGTGCCAGCAGCCCAGACATATCCACAGATACGCAGTATTTT. It codes for CASSPDISTDTQYF. The rearrangement joins TRBV11-3 to TRBJ2-3; no definite D call. The CDR3 sequence is 14 residues long. V lost 5 bases and J lost 2, with 11 bases in between. CDR1 and CDR2 (germline): SGHNT, YENEEA.

The chain joins TRBV7-6 to TRBJ2-7, with D possibly called TRBD1 or TRBD2 (5 bases each). This CDR3 spans 15 amino acids. The ends were cut back, 0 bases at V and 6 bases at J, with 15 bases in the middle. Germline CDR1 reads SGHVS; CDR2 reads FNYEAQ. The CDR3 DNA reads TGTGCCAGCAGCTTAGCGTATTCGGGTGGGGGCGAGCAGTACTTC. Its protein product is CASSLAYSGGGEQYF.

The V gene is TRBV28, the J gene TRBJ1-2, with 9 bases matching TRBD1. The CDR3 is 14 amino acids. Trimming at V came to 6 bases and at J to 8 bases, leaving 10 bases not matched to a gene. From germline, CDR1 is MDHEN and CDR2 SYDVKM. The CDR3 loop reads CASRTPQGAKGYTF. CDR3 DNA: TGTGCCAGCAGAACCCCACAGGGGGCAAAAGGCTACACCTTC.

This sequence joins TRBV29-1 and TRBJ2-1, with 8 bases matching TRBD2. Germline assignment: CDR1 SQVTM and CDR2 ANQGSEA. V lost 0 bases to trimming and J lost 6 bases; unmatched junction nucleotides: 7. This CDR3 contains 15 residues. The CDR3 DNA reads as TGCAGCGTTGAAGATACGGGGCGGGAGGCCAATGAGCAGTTCTTC. It codes for CSVEDTGREANEQFF.

The genes are TRBV6-2 or TRBV6-3 and TRBJ2-6; D remains ambiguous. Germline lookup yields CDR1 MNHEY and CDR2 SVGEGT. Trimming shortened V by 6 bases and J by 4 bases, and 13 bases separated the two germline ends. The CDR3 contains 15 residues. The CDR3 coding sequence is TGTGCCAGCAGAGATGCCAGTTCCGGGGCCAACGTCCTGACTTTC. Its protein product is CASRDASSGANVLTF.